This T cell receptor beta chain was captured in a study of cytomegalovirus exposure and HLA in healthy donors (dated by TCRdb to the late 2010s). Notes on the research overall: In an earlier analysis of approximately 640 of the donors, 276 Gb of sequence data and 90 million to 120 million unique TCR beta sequences from roughly 200 million T cells were reported. Around 320 gigabases of sequencing data and tens of millions of unique TCR sequences were included in an early release covering 500 to 750 HLA-typed donors. Of the 350 to 450 genotyped donors, about 84% fell in the genetic ancestry cluster associated with self-reported Caucasian donors. The study aimed to test whether signatures of past pathogen exposure could be identified by cataloging public T cell receptors. The study used immunosequencing to profile the T cell repertoires of hundreds of subjects and linked those repertoires to cytomegalovirus serostatus. Along with the approximately 700-subject first cohort, a separate validation cohort of more than 90 different subjects was used. To predict cytomegalovirus infection status, the study combined high-throughput TCR immunosequencing, statistical association of individual TCRs with disease status, and machine learning. A later analysis re-analyzed previously published TCR beta repertoires from 600 to 850 donors and added high-resolution HLA genotyping to study TCR occurrence patterns. Rather than using new phenotypic data, the later analysis identified candidate immune exposures from TCR beta sequences and from how often those sequences occurred across donors. An earlier analysis of 587 of the donors used high-throughput TCR beta sequencing to judge whether each TCR beta V gene segment behaved as functional or pseudogenic. Donor age, sex, ethnicity and CMV serostatus were compiled together with the repertoire data. In a later genetic analysis, genome-wide SNP genotypes for about three fifths of the 666 donors were used, and that subset was treated as a discovery cohort. All discovery cohort repertoires had been generated using a single sequencing platform. Class I and class II HLA loci were covered by the typing at four-digit resolution. The number of typed donors differed by locus: about 620-630 for A, B, C, DRB1 and DQB1; about 520 for DQA1; 600 to 610 for DPA1; and around 450 for DPB1. Because of strong linkage in the cohort, roughly five DR-DQ haplotypes were treated as single units for association and clustering. On average, around 240,000 unique TCR beta nucleotide sequences were sequenced per donor among more than 350 genotyped donors of the cohort, with approximately 18% of those sequences being non-productive. Broad study findings and their caveats: A later analysis associated 16,951 TCR beta sequences with specific HLA alleles at a false discovery rate of 0.05. Sequencing depth was assumed to be roughly uniform across donors in the presence/absence analyses, though that assumption may not hold. In this cohort, only TCR beta chains were sequenced, and detectable features were limited by the absence of alpha or paired-chain data. A later analysis reported that several top co-occurrence clusters appeared linked to parvovirus B19, influenza, CMV and Epstein-Barr virus. Most TCR sequences were observed very rarely across donors, whereas some public TCRs were present in many individuals. The earlier analysis of about 600 of the donors excluded roughly 17 rarely observed V segments, including chromosome 9 orphons, because counts were too low. Three of the identified cytomegalovirus-associated TCR beta chains were confirmed in vitro to be specific for cytomegalovirus antigens. Linkage disequilibrium might explain the correlated functional status among segregating V segments, but an unknown experimental factor could not be excluded. When HLA alleles, especially DR and DQ, strongly co-occurred, attributing TCR associations to individual alleles was difficult. The classifier was reported to diagnose cytomegalovirus status with high specificity and sensitivity in both the original and validation cohorts. According to a later genetic analysis, donors in an Asian-associated ancestry cluster had fewer N-insertions in productive TCRs than the approximately 700-donor mean. In a later genetic analysis, a missense DCLRE1C variant was associated with V-gene and J-gene trimming of TCR beta chains, and the association was replicated in an independent cohort. Compared with equally common non-associated chains, HLA-associated TCR beta chains in a later analysis were more clonally expanded and had lower generation probabilities. Broadly in line with IMGT annotations, most TCR beta V segments showed up in productive rearrangements about 87% or about 30% of the time in an earlier analysis of approximately 640 of the donors. The authors suggested that the approach could potentially be generalized to other disease states and immunological phenotypes. A further reported finding was that TCR beta sequences accurately predicted the HLA-A and HLA-B alleles for most subjects in the first cohort. The study listed 164 TCR beta chains as associated with cytomegalovirus. Most CMV-associated TCR beta chains appeared to be HLA-restricted in a later analysis, and the HLA associations seemed to be driven largely by CMV exposure. Immune exposure information for the cohort was limited to CMV serostatus. Some IMGT-functional V segments, including TRBV6-2 and TRBV6-3, could not be distinguished by the 87-base-pair reads and were therefore excluded. According to a later analysis, TCR association rates differed among HLA loci, with DRB1 alleles showing the most associated TCRs and HLA-C alleles showing the fewest. The sequencing pipeline was judged likely to have produced a cluster of highly shared sequence variants as a technical artifact. Because some donors lacked HLA typing at each locus, the association tests relied only on the typed subset.

The library was prepared using the immunoSEQ multiplex PCR assay. A mixture of 60 forward primers for TCR Vbeta segments and 13 reverse primers for TCR Jbeta segments was used in the multiplex PCR. The CDR3 region of rearranged TCR beta genes was amplified from genomic DNA by a multiplex PCR assay. On the Illumina HiSeq System, the amplified TCR beta libraries were sequenced as 87-base-pair reads. In the authors' own workflow: A later analysis counted approximately 84 million unique TCR beta chains across the 650 to 800 repertoires, and roughly 10 million of these chains were shared by at least two donors. Raw reads were error-corrected and collapsed into unique sequences with a nearest-neighbor algorithm that merged closely related sequences to remove PCR and sequencing errors. V, D and J gene segments were assigned by aligning CDR3 sequences to IMGT reference sequences. For a sequence to be retained, a match of at least six nucleotides to both a V gene segment and a J gene segment was required. A rearrangement counted as productive if the CDR3 had no stop codons and remained in frame with V and J, and every other rearrangement counted as non-productive. CDR3 was defined by IMGT convention, running from the second conserved V-encoded cysteine to the conserved J-encoded phenylalanine. The earlier analysis of roughly 590 of the donors excluded any sequence lacking an unambiguous match to a single V gene segment. An earlier analysis of several hundred of the donors classified V segments as functional when productive rearrangements were above 56.7% and as segregating when the standard deviation between donors was above 5%. A statistical classification framework was built for diagnosing cytomegalovirus status from the catalog of TCR beta chain sequences. V and J gene assignment, in a later analysis, came from comparing TCR nucleotide sequences with IMGT/GENE-DB human TR gene sequences. A later analysis assigned CDR3 sequences and most-parsimonious VDJ recombination scenarios with the TCRdist pipeline. In a later analysis, each TCR beta chain was defined by its CDR3 amino acid sequence together with its V-gene family, and reads lacking a unique V-gene family were excluded. As a way to deal with suspected cross-contamination and a sequencing artifact, a later analysis dropped 592 nucleotide sequences that were highly shared and had low generation probability. In a later analysis, a clonal expansion index was calculated for each public chain from normalized within-repertoire ranks of inferred template counts. A later analysis computed generation probabilities with a VDJ recombination model fitted to out-of-frame rearrangements, and checked the results against IGoR. In a later analysis, hypergeometric tests were used to score TCR-TCR, TCR-HLA and TCR-CMV co-occurrence, with a repertoire-size bias correction applied to TCR pairs. A later analysis estimated false discovery rates by permuting HLA or CMV assignments 20 times. In a later analysis, co-occurring TCRs were grouped with DBSCAN, and TCRdist sequence similarity was added when clustering was performed within HLA-allele-positive subsets. Repertoires with fewer than 30,000 or more than 120,000 public chains were left out of co-occurrence clustering, as were about 5 repertoires with anomalous nucleotide sharing. In its TCRdb copy, this immuneACCESS table keeps in-frame sequences only and misses some clones. Where compared with another copy, unresolved V genes explain less than half of these, and the others have no known cause. The DNA was the basis for D and trimming; V, J and clone size are from that table. The sample table holds 160,000 or so clones, of which about 68% were seen once. Around 2.5% of the sample lies in the top ten.

CDR1 and CDR2 are drawn from the germline V gene (reference sequence): SGHNT, YYREEE. V has 1 base trimmed and J has 6 bases trimmed; junction bases matching no gene number 6. The CDR3, cysteine through phenylalanine, is 15 amino acids long. The CDR3 DNA has 45 bases and is translated from base 1. About this clone: The target of this receptor is not known. Qualities for individual bases were not recorded, and no much larger clone is one base off.

The cohort was made up of 666 healthy bone marrow donors. At the time of sampling, all cohort members were nominally healthy, though unrecorded immune exposures were likely present. The donor tested CMV seronegative, placing the donor among the 300 to 400 seronegative members of the cohort. Each donor provided a peripheral blood sample, and peripheral blood mononuclear cells were used for TCR beta sequencing. The Qiagen DNeasy Blood Extraction Kit was used to extract genomic DNA from the blood cell samples. Sequences were obtained from PBMCs. This TCR came from a female donor in good health and CMV-seronegative. The sequence is built from TRBV5-4 and TRBJ2-1, and TRBD1 matches 8 of the central bases. The DNA sequence follows: TGTGCCAGCAGCTTGACAGGACAGGGAGGCAATGAGCAGTTCTTC. It translates as CASSLTGQGGNEQFF.